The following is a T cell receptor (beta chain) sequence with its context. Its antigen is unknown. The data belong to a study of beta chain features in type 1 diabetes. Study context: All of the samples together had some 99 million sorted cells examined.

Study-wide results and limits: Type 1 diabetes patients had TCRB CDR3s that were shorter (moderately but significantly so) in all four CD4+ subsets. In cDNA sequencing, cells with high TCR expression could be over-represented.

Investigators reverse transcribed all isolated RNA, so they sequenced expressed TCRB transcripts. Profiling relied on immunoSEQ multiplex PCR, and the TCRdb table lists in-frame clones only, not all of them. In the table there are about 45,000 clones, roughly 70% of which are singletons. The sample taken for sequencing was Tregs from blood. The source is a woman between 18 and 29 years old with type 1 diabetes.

The CDR3 is CSVGRSGIFTEAFF. DNA for the CDR3: TGCAGCGTTGGTCGTTCCGGGATTTTCACTGAAGCTTTCTTT. The chain employs TRBV29-1 and TRBJ1-1; the D is unclear. Germline CDR1 and CDR2: SQVTM and ANQGSEA. The CDR3 loop spans 14 amino acids. The V gene lost 4 bases and the J gene lost 4 bases, with 16 bases spanning the gap.